A single sample gave rise to the 8 T cell receptor beta chains below, sequenced in a study of spatial heterogeneity in lung cancer (dated by TCRdb to the late 2010s). Taken with the paper, the label for time point translates to: sample taken at primary tumor resection. Library preparation used 5' RACE. Sequenced using a NextSeq 500. TCRdb reprocessing: public reads trimmed at Q25 with fastp, clones called with MiXCR, in-frame beta chains kept. One record per CDR3 amino acid sequence lists the most common genes and DNA. This sample comprises some 34,000 distinct CDR3 sequences, 7% to 7.5% of them detected only once. Together, the top ten hold around 29% of the sample. Source: PBMCs, taken at surgery. Source of these receptors: a female donor with early-stage non-small cell lung cancer.

In its sample, this clonotype was seen a few times. The V call is TRBV19, the J call TRBJ2-1; D remains unclear. The V gene's germline CDR1 is LNHDA and CDR2 SQIVND (reference sequence). This CDR3 has 15 amino acids. V was cut by 3 bases and J by 3 bases, with 12 bases left in between. CDR3 nucleotides: TGTGCCAGTAGTATCGAGCTACTATTCTACAATGAGCAGTTCTTC. Protein sequence: CASSIELLFYNEQFF. Supplemented by reference TRBV19 and TRBJ2-1, the full variable domain reads DGGITQSPKYLFRKEGQNVTLSCEQNLNHDAMYWYRQDPGQGLRLIYYSQIVNDFQKGDIAEGYSVSREKKESFPLTVTSAQKNPTAFYLCASSIELLFYNEQFFGPGTRLTVL.

This clonotype was seen at least ten times. This chain uses TRBV9 with TRBJ2-7; D possibly corresponds to TRBD1 (5 bases). CDR3 length equals 13 residues. The V and J ends lost 0 bases and 2 bases respectively, with 6 bases between them. The germline gives CDR1 SGDLS, CDR2 YYNGEE. The CDR3 reads CASSVGQTYEQYF. The CDR3 DNA sequence: TGTGCCAGCAGCGTAGGACAGACCTACGAGCAGTACTTC. Using reference TRBV9 and TRBJ2-7 for the parts outside the CDR3, the full variable domain is DSGVTQTPKHLITATGQRVTLRCSPRSGDLSVYWYQQSLDQGLQFLIQYYNGEERAKGNILERFSAQQFPDLHSELNLSSLELGDSALYFCASSVGQTYEQYFGPGTRLTVT.

At least ten counts were recorded for this clonotype. J is TRBJ2-1 and V is TRBV7-9, with D tentatively TRBD1 (5 bases). Germline V gene sequence: CDR1 SEHNR, CDR2 FQNEAQ (reference sequence). This CDR3 region has 16 residues. The germline V and J ends were trimmed by 8 bases and 11 bases, with 28 bases remaining between them. The chain's CDR3 is CASAPPFRQGPAKQFF. The CDR3 DNA is TGTGCCAGCGCCCCCCCCTTTCGGCAGGGCCCCGCAAAGCAGTTCTTC.

This chain links TRBV12-3 or TRBV12-4 with TRBJ2-1; 13 nucleotides agree with TRBD2. There are 15 residues in the CDR3. V gave up 3 bases and J gave up 7 bases; unmatched junction bases: 3. CDR3 residues: CASSFPTSGGNEQFF. For the CDR3, the DNA is TGTGCCAGCAGTTTTCCGACTAGCGGGGGGAATGAGCAGTTCTTC.

A few counts support this clonotype. A read error may produce the germline difference seen at one junction end. The gene calls are TRBV4-1 and TRBJ1-2; no clear D gene. Germline V gives CDR1 MGHRA, CDR2 YSYEKL. The CDR3 extends over 14 amino acids. CDR3 bases: TGCGCCAGCAGCCAAGGTATCAGGCCCTATAGCTACACCTTC. This codes for CASSQGIRPYSYTF.

In its sample, this clonotype was seen many times. The gene calls are TRBV7-9 and TRBJ1-1; D is undetermined. This CDR3 is built from 15 residues. The V gene lost 1 base and the J gene lost 6 bases, with 15 bases spanning the gap. Per germline, CDR1 SEHNR and CDR2 FQNEAQ (reference sequence). In DNA form, the CDR3 reads TGTGCCAGCAGCTTAGAGCGCGGACGAGGACCTGAAGCTTTCTTT. Translation gives CASSLERGRGPEAFF.

This clonotype was counted at least ten times. The V gene is TRBV20-1, the J gene TRBJ1-2, with 9 positions matching TRBD1. V trimming: 6 bases; J trimming: 4 bases; junction bases outside the gene matches: 6. This CDR3 is 13 amino acids long. Germline CDR1 is DFQATT and CDR2 is SNEGSKA (reference sequence). The DNA of the CDR3 is TGCAGTGCCTCACAGGGGGCCGGCTATGGCTACACCTTC. Translation: CSASQGAGYGYTF.

At least ten counts were recorded for this clonotype. CDR3 region: CSAGESTGETQYF. In DNA, the CDR3 is TGCAGTGCTGGCGAATCGACTGGGGAGACCCAGTACTTC. The J gene is TRBJ2-5, the V gene TRBV20-1; D not certain. CDR3 length: 13 amino acids. Germline CDR1 DFQATT, CDR2 SNEGSKA (reference sequence). V was shortened by 5 bases and J by 5 bases, with 15 bases between the two germline ends.